This TCR beta chain stems from a study of radiation and T cells in renal cell carcinoma. This table comes from immunoSEQ multiplex PCR, and its TCRdb copy is limited to in-frame clones, with some not included. In the table there are over 8,000 clones, less than 80% of which are singletons. Study results and caveats: Irradiated tumors had higher TCR clonality than control tumors.

Treatment: treatment-naive control, cytoreductive nephrectomy. Treatment-naive patients without radiation supplied the control tumors at nephrectomy. This renal cell carcinoma was of the clear cell type. Control tumor donors were several females and fewer than twelve males, median age about 60 years. V gave up 7 bases and J gave up 5 bases; unmatched junction bases: 12. There are 15 residues in the CDR3. Germline CDR1 reads WNHNN; CDR2 reads SYGVQD (reference sequence). Comments on this clone: Its cognate antigen is unknown.

This receptor was taken from a man aged 60 to 69 with renal cell carcinoma. The genes are TRBV10-1 and TRBJ2-7; 9 nucleotides match TRBD2. The sequencing used tumor tissue, collected from a patient whose treatment was nephrectomy without radiotherapy. The CDR3 region has the DNA TGCGCCAGCATGCCCCGCGGGGGGGGAGACCACGAGCAGTACTTC. Its protein is CASMPRGGGDHEQYF.